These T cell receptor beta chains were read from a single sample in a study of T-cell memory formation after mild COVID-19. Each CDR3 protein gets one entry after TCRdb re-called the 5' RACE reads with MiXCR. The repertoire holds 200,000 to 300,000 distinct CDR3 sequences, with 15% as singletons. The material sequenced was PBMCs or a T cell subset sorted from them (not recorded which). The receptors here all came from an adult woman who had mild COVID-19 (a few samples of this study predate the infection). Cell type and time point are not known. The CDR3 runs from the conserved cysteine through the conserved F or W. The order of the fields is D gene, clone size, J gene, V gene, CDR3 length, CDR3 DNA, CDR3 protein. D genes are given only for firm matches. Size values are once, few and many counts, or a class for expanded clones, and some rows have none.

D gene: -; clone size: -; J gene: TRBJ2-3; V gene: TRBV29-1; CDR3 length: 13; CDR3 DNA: TGCAGCGTTGACAAACAGGGCACAGATACGCAGTATTTT; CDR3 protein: CSVDKQGTDTQYF
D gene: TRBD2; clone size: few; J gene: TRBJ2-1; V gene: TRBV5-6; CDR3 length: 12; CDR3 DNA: TGTGCCAGCAGCTGGACTAGCGGTGAGCAGTTCTTC; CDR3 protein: CASSWTSGEQFF
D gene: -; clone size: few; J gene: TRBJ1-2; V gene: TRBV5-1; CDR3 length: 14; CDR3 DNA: TGCGCCAGCAGCTTCCCGACAGGCGAGCGAGGCTACACCTTC; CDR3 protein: CASSFPTGERGYTF
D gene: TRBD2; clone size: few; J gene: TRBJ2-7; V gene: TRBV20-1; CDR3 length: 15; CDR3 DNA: TGCAGTGCCACCGGTTCTAGCGGGAGGGTCTACGAGCAGTACTTC; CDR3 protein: CSATGSSGRVYEQYF
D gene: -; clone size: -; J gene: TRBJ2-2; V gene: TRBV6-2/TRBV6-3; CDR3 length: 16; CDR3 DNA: TGTGCCAGCAGCTACAGGGGACTGCTAGGGACCGGGGAGCTGTTTTTT; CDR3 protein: CASSYRGLLGTGELFF
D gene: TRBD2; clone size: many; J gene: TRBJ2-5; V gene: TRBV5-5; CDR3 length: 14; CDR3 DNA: TGTGCCAGCAGCTTCAGCGGGGCCCAAGAGACCCAGTACTTC; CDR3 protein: CASSFSGAQETQYF
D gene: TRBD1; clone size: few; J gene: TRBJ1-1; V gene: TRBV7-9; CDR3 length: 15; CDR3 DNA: TGTGCCAGCAGCCCCCACAGGGGGCGTAACACTGAAGCTTTCTTT; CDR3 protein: CASSPHRGRNTEAFF
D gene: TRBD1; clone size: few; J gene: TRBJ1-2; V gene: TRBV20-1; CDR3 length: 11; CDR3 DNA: TGCAGTGGGACAGGGGGCCATGGCTACACCTTC; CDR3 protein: CSGTGGHGYTF
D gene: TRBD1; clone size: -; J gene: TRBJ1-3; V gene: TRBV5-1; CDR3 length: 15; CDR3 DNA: TGCGCCAGCAGCTTGGCGACAGGGCCCGGAAACACCATATATTTT; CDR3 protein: CASSLATGPGNTIYF
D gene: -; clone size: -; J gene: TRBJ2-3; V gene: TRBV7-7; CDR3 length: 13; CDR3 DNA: TGTGCTAGCAGCACTGACAGCACAGATACGCAGTATTTT; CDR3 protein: CASSTDSTDTQYF
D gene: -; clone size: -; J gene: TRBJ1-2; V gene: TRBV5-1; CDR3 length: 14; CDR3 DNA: TGCGCCAGCACCCCGTCGACTGGTTCTGATGGCTACACCTTC; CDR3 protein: CASTPSTGSDGYTF
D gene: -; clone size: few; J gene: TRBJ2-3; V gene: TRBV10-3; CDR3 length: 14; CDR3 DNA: TGTGCCGGCGCTGACAGGTCGGGCACAGATACGCAGTATTTT; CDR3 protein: CAGADRSGTDTQYF
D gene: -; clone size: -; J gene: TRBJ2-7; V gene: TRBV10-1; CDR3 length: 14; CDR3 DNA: TGCGCCAGATGGGACACGCTAAGCTCCTACGAGCAGTACTTC; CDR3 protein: CARWDTLSSYEQYF
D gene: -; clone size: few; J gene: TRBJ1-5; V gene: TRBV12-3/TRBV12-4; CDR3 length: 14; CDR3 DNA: TGTGCCAGCAGTGACACCAGTAGCAATCAGCCCCAGCATTTT; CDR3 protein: CASSDTSSNQPQHF
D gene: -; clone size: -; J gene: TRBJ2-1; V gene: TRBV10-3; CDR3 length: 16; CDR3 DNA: TGTGCCATCAGTACCCCGAGTGTCGGCTCCTACAATGAGCAGTTCTTC; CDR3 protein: CAISTPSVGSYNEQFF
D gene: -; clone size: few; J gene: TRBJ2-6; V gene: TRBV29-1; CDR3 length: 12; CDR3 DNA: TGCAGCGTTGGCTCTGGGGCCAACGTCCTGACTTTC; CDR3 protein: CSVGSGANVLTF